The table lists the clone carrying this TCR beta chain with many counts. Its antigen is as yet unknown. The data were taken from a study of neurological immune-mediated disorders. CDR3 length: 12 amino acids. V dropped 1 base and J dropped 5 bases, with 5 bases sitting between them. Germline values: CDR1 SGHTA, CDR2 FQGNSA. Regarding the study as a whole: Multiple sclerosis, the disease with the least TCR clonal expansion, fell below healthy controls, whereas HTLV-1-associated myelopathy showed the most. The expanded clones of different subjects shared no CDR3 amino acid sequences (suggesting private repertoires in all groups).

5'RACE with 10-nucleotide random UMIs produced the cDNA. In each sequencing run, over 180 million TCR-beta sequences were generated from 15-18 subjects. TCRdb analysed the 5' RACE reads with MiXCR anew, one entry per CDR3 protein. The sample shows more than 70,000 distinct CDR3 sequences, about 9.3% of them seen only once. The V call is TRBV7-2, the J call TRBJ2-5; D ambiguous. What was sequenced was PBMCs. The TCR comes from a middle-aged man in good health. The CDR3 loop is CASSLVIETQYF. CDR3 DNA sequence: TGTGCCAGCAGCTTAGTCATCGAGACCCAGTACTTC.